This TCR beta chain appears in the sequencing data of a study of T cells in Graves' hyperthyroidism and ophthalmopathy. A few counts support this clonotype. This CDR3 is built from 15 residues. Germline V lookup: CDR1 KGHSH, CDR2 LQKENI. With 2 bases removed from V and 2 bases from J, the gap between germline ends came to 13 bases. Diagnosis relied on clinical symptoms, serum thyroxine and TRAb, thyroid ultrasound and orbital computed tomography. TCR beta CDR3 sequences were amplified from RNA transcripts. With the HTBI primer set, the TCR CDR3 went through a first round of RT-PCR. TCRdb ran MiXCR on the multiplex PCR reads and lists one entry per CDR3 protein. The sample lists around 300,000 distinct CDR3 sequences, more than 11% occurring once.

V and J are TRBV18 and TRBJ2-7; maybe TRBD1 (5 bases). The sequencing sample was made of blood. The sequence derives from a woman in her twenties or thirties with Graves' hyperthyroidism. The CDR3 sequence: CASSPLDTSAYEQYF. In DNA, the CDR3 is TGTGCCAGCTCACCATTGGACACCTCAGCCTACGAGCAGTACTTC.